Below are 6 T cell receptor beta chains sequenced from a single sample in a study of blood T cell repertoires in COVID-19. Sequencing was performed with immunoSEQ multiplex PCR; in TCRdb, only in-frame clones are kept and a portion is missing. The repertoire has some 240,000 clones, approximately 80% of them found once; the top ten carry approximately 7.5%. The sequenced material came from peripheral blood. The source of these receptors is a woman aged 80 or over with COVID-19, enrolled during active disease.

The rearrangement uses TRBV5-1 and TRBJ1-2; D might be TRBD1 (6 bases). The CDR3 is made up of 14 amino acids. Trimming left V 2 bases short and J 0 bases short, with 8 bases between. Germline V gene sequence: CDR1 SGHRS, CDR2 YFSETQ. CDR3 in amino acids: CASSLQGANYGYTF. For the CDR3, the DNA is TGCGCCAGCAGCTTACAGGGAGCTAACTATGGCTACACCTTC.

This clone was seen a single time. The J gene is TRBJ2-1, the V gene TRBV30; 8 bases are a match to TRBD1. Germline-derived CDR1 and CDR2 are GTSNPN and SVGIG (reference sequence). The V gene end was trimmed by 5 bases and the J gene end by 4 bases; junction bases not matched to a gene: 7. There are 14 residues in the CDR3. The CDR3 is CAWVPGQAYNEQFF. In DNA, the CDR3 is TGTGCCTGGGTGCCGGGACAGGCTTACAATGAGCAGTTCTTC.

The chain carries TRBV6-5 and TRBJ1-2, with TRBD1 matching over 11 bases. V gave up 4 bases and J gave up 2 bases; unmatched junction bases: 0. Germline V gene sequence: CDR1 MNHEY, CDR2 SVGAGI. This CDR3 contains 14 residues. The CDR3 protein is CASSWDRGNYGYTF. The CDR3 DNA sequence: TGTGCCAGCAGTTGGGACAGGGGGAACTATGGCTACACCTTC.

DNA of the CDR3: TGTGCCAGCAGCTTGGGAGGGGTGTACACTGAAGCTTTCTTT. Encoded protein: CASSLGGVYTEAFF. The chain combines TRBV7-2 with TRBJ1-1; a possible D gene is TRBD1 (5 bases). The CDR3 is made up of 14 amino acids. Germline lookup yields CDR1 SGHTA and CDR2 FQGNSA. The V and J ends lost 3 bases and 3 bases respectively, with 11 bases between them.

The chain carries TRBV10-3 and TRBJ2-7, with 9 bases aligning to TRBD1. CDR3 size: 14 residues. Germline CDR1 and CDR2: ENHRY and SYGVKD. With 4 bases clipped from V and 0 bases from J, the junction kept 1 base outside the gene matches. The DNA of the CDR3 is TGTGCCATCAGTGGACAGGGGGGCTCCTACGAGCAGTACTTC. Its translation is CAISGQGGSYEQYF.

The V call is TRBV5-5, the J call TRBJ2-5; 7 bases match TRBD2. The germline CDR1 and CDR2 sequences are SGHKS and YYEKEE (reference sequence). V trimming: 4 bases; J trimming: 5 bases; junction bases outside the gene matches: 5. CDR3 size: 13 residues. The CDR3 sequence: CASSHRGVETQYF. The DNA of the CDR3 is TGTGCCAGCAGCCACCGGGGGGTGGAGACCCAGTACTTC.